This TCR beta chain was obtained from a study of blood T cell repertoires in COVID-19 (dated by TCRdb to about 2020). Turning to the overall study: Samples covering the acute and convalescent phases of COVID-19 were provided by collaborators in the United States, Italy and Spain. The material from the prospective study consisted of cDNA or gDNA derived from T cells, B-cell-depleted T cells, or PBMCs. The dataset comprised deeply sampled blood TCRbeta repertoires from subjects exposed to, actively infected with, or recovered from COVID-19. A freely available public database, intended as a resource for researchers studying the immune response to SARS-CoV-2, is where the repertoires were released. Samples came from the ongoing ImmuneRACE study (first 160 participants) plus 1,254 subjects from 6 global collaborators. Nearly every sample came with metadata listing a de-identified subject ID, COVID-19 status, age in years and sex. Where available, HLA class I and class II types were taken from metadata supplied by the sample provider and were not determined by assay-based typing. Study-wide conclusions, independent of this receptor: Clinical and demographic metadata were provided uncurated, with the amount varying by source and participant.

Whole blood was collected in K2EDTA tubes by collaborating institutions according to the institutions' own protocols. For TCRbeta analysis, collaborator samples were shipped as frozen whole blood, as isolated PBMCs, or as DNA extracted from either sample type. At the junction V is shortened by 8 bases and J by 5 bases, with 17 bases in between. Reading from cysteine to phenylalanine, the CDR3 counts 14 amino acids. The kept DNA is CDR3 alone, 42 bases in frame from the first base. CDR1 LGHDT and CDR2 YNNKEL were looked up in the germline V gene (reference sequence). Comments on this clone: Its antigen specificity is not known. No much larger clonotype is one base removed from it; base qualities were not supplied.

The immunoSEQ Assay, a bias-controlled multiplex PCR, was used to amplify TCRbeta CDR3 regions from genomic DNA. As for how the authors treated the data: Nucleated cell counts per sample were estimated from amplification of reference gene primers within the assay. To quantify the absolute abundance of each unique TCRbeta CDR3 rearrangement, sequence reads were collapsed and filtered. For each sample, productive Simpson clonality was calculated by taking the square root of Simpson's diversity index across productive rearrangements. TCRdb holds this immuneACCESS table with in-frame rearrangements only. Some clones are missing; in checked studies, unresolved V genes explain under half, and the rest has no known cause. That table is the source of V, J and clone size, and D and trimming were worked out from the DNA. The table for this sample lists around 200,000 clones; about nine tenths of them were counted only once. The top ten constitute about 6% of the sample.

The chain uses TRBV3-1 (or the pseudogene TRBV3-2) and TRBJ2-3; 5 matching bases give a weak D call of TRBD2. The source is a man of 80 years or more with acute or convalescent COVID-19. Source material: peripheral blood. The bases are TGTGCCAGCGCAAGGACCAACCGGGGAGATACGCAGTATTTT. This yields the protein CASARTNRGDTQYF.